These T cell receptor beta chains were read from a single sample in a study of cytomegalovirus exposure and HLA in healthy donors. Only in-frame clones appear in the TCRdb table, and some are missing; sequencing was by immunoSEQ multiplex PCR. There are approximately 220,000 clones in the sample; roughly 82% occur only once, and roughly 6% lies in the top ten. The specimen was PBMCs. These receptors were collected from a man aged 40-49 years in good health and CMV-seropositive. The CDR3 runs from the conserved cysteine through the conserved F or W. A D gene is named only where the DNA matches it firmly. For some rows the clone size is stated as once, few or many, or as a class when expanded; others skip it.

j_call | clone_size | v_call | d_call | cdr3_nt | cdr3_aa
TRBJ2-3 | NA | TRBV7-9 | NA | TGTGCCAGCAGCTCAACAATGATTAGGGGGAGCACAGATACGCAGTATTTT | CASSSTMIRGSTDTQYF
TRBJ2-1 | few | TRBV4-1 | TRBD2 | TGCGCCAGCAGCCAACTAGCGGCCAATGAGCAGTTCTTC | CASSQLAANEQFF
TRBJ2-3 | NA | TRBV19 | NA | TGTGCCAGTAGTATGAAGCGTAGCACAGATACGCAGTATTTT | CASSMKRSTDTQYF
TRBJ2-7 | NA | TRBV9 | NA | TGTGCCAGCAGCCCTGCTAGCGCCTCCTACGAGCAGTACTTC | CASSPASASYEQYF
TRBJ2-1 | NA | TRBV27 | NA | TGTGCCAGCAGTTTAGGGCAGGAGCAGTTCTTC | CASSLGQEQFF
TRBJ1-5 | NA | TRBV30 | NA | TGTGCCTGGAGCGGTCCAGCGGTTAGCAATCAGCCCCAGCATTTT | CAWSGPAVSNQPQHF
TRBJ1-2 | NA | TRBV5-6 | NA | TGTGCCAGCAGCTTGGGACAGATCAACTATGGCTACACCTTC | CASSLGQINYGYTF
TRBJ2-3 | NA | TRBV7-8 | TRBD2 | TGTGCCAGCAGACCGAGCGGGAGGGGATGGGATACGCAGTATTTT | CASRPSGRGWDTQYF
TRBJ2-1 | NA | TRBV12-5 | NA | TGTGCTAGTGGTTATGGAGGGCCAGGGAATGAGCAGTTCTTC | CASGYGGPGNEQFF
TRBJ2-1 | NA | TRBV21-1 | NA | TGTGCCAGCAGCAAAGTATCAGCGGGAGGGCAGCTTGAGCAGTTCTTC | CASSKVSAGGQLEQFF
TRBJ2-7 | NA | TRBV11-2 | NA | TGTGCCAGCAGCTCGGACAGATCCTACGAGCAGTACTTC | CASSSDRSYEQYF
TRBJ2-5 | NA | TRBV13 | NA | TGTGCCAGCAGCTCACGACGAGAGGGAGAGACCCAGTACTTC | CASSSRREGETQYF
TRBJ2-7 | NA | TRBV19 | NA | TGTGCCAGTAAGGTAGCGGTGAGCTCCTACGAGCAGTACTTC | CASKVAVSSYEQYF
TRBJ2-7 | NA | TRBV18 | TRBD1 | TGTGCCAGCTCACCAACCGGGACAGGAATCCACGAGCAGTACTTC | CASSPTGTGIHEQYF
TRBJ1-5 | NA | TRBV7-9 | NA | TGTGCCAGCAGTCAGGCAGGGGCAAGCAATCAGCCCCAGCATTTT | CASSQAGASNQPQHF
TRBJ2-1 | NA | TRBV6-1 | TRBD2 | TGTGCCAGCAGTGTAAACGGGAGGGCCTGGGAGCAGTTCTTC | CASSVNGRAWEQFF
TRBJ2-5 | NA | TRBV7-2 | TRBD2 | TGTGCCAGCAGAAAAGCGGGAAGCAACCAAGAGACCCAGTACTTC | CASRKAGSNQETQYF
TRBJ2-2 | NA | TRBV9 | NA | TGTGCCAGCAGCGTAGGAGGTAGAGGGACAAACACCGGGGAGCTGTTTTTT | CASSVGGRGTNTGELFF
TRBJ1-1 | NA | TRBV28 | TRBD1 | TGTGCCAGCAGTGAGGGACAGGCCCATAGGGGAGCTTTCTTT | CASSEGQAHRGAFF
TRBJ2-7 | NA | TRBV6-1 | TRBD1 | TGTGCCAGCAGTGAAAACAGGGGGTTGCCCTTAGAGCAGTACTTC | CASSENRGLPLEQYF
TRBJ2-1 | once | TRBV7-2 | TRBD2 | TGTGCCAGCAGCTCTTCTAGCGGGAGGTTCGTCGAGCAGTTCTTC | CASSSSSGRFVEQFF
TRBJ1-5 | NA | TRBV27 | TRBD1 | TGTGCCAGCAGTTCCTCAGGGGGAATTAGCAATCAGCCCCAGCATTTT | CASSSSGGISNQPQHF
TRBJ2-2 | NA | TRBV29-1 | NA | TGCAGCGTTGACAGGGCGAACACCGGGGAGCTGTTTTTT | CSVDRANTGELFF
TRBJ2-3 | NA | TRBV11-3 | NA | TGTGCCAGCAGCCCCCGGGGAGCTTTTAGCACAGATACGCAGTATTTT | CASSPRGAFSTDTQYF
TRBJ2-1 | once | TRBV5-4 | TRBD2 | TGTGCCAGCAGCTTGTTGGCTAGCGGGAACTACAATGAGCAGTTCTTC | CASSLLASGNYNEQFF
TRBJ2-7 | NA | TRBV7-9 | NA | TGTGCCAGCAGCCCCAGACAATCCTACGAGCAGTACTTC | CASSPRQSYEQYF
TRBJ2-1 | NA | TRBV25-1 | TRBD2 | TGTGCCAGCACCGAGTGGCGGGGGAATGAGCAGTTCTTC | CASTEWRGNEQFF
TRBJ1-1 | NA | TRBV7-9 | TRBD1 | TGTGCCAGCAGCTTAGGACAGGGGGCTGAAGCTTTCTTT | CASSLGQGAEAFF
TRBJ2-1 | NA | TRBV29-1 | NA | TGCAGCGTTGAGGAGGTCGGCTACTCCTACAATGAGCAGTTCTTC | CSVEEVGYSYNEQFF
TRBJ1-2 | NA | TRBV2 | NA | TGTGCCAGCAGCCCTACAGGGATCTATGGCTACACCTTC | CASSPTGIYGYTF
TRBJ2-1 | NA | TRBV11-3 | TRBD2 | TGTGCCAGCAGCTCAGGGACTAGCGGGAGACTTGAGCAGTTCTTC | CASSSGTSGRLEQFF
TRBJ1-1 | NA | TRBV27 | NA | TGTGCCAGCAGGCAGGGTGAGAACACTGAAGCTTTCTTT | CASRQGENTEAFF
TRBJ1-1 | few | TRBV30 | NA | TGTGCCTGGAGGAACCAAGACAGTCTAGACACTGAAGCTTTCTTT | CAWRNQDSLDTEAFF
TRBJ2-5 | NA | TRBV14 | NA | TGTGCCAGCAGCCGGAGAGGGCCGGAGACCCAGTACTTC | CASSRRGPETQYF
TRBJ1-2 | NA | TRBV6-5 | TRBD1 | TGTGCCAGCAGTTTGGACAGGGGTCTAGACTATGGCTACACCTTC | CASSLDRGLDYGYTF
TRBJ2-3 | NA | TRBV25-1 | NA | TGTGCCAGCAGTCTTGAAGCCCCAGGTGCTAGCACAGATACGCAGTATTTT | CASSLEAPGASTDTQYF
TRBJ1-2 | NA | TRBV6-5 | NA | TGTGCCAGCAGGCAAGACAGGAGTAACTATGGCTACACCTTC | CASRQDRSNYGYTF
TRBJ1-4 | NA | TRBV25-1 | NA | TGTGCCAGCACGAAGGGGGATTGGGAAAAACTGTTTTTT | CASTKGDWEKLFF
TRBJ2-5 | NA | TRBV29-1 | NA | TGCAGCGCGGGACTCGCGGAGACCCAGTACTTC | CSAGLAETQYF
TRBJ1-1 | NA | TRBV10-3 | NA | TGTGCCATCGCCAAGGACAGAGGGGACACTGAAGCTTTCTTT | CAIAKDRGDTEAFF
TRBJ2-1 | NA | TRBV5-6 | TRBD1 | TGTGCCAGCAGCCCGGGACAGGGGGCCTCGGATGAGCAGTTCTTC | CASSPGQGASDEQFF
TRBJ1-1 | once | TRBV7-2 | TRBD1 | TGTGCCAGCAGCGTATATGTTGGGACAGGGAGCACTGAAGCTTTCTTT | CASSVYVGTGSTEAFF
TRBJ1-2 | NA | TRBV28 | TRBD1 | TGTGCCAGCAGTTCGACAGGGGAATCGGATGGCTACACCTTC | CASSSTGESDGYTF
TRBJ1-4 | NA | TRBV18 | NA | TGTGCCAGCTCACCGGGAGGTTCCGGTAATGAAAAACTGTTTTTT | CASSPGGSGNEKLFF
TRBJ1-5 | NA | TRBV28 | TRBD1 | TGTGCCAGCAGTTCCACAGGGGGACTACGCCCGGGGCACAATCAGCCCCAGCATTTT | CASSSTGGLRPGHNQPQHF